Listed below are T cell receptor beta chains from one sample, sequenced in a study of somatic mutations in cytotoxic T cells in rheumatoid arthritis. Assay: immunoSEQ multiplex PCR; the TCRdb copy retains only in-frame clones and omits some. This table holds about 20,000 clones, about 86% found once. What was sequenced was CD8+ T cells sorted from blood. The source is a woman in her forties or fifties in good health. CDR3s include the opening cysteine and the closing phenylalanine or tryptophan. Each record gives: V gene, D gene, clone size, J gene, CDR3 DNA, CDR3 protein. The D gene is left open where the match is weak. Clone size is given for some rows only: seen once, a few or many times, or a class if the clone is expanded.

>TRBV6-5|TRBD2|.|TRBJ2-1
TGTGCCAGCAGCTCGACTAGCGGGGGAAGCGGTGAGCAGTTCTTC
CASSSTSGGSGEQFF
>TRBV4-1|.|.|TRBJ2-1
TGCGCCAGCAGCCAAAAACTTGGACGTATCGATGAGCAGTTCTTC
CASSQKLGRIDEQFF
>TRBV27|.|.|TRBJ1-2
TGTGCCAGCAGTTTAGGGGGCTCTAACTATGGCTACACCTTC
CASSLGGSNYGYTF
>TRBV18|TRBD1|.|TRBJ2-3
TGTGCCAGCTCACCACCGACAGGGGGCCCCGATACGCAGTATTTT
CASSPPTGGPDTQYF
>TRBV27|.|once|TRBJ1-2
TGTGCCAGCAGTCCGCTGGGACGGAACTATGGCTACACCTTC
CASSPLGRNYGYTF
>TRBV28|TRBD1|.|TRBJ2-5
TGTGCCAGCAGTTTAGGACTTAAGACAGGGGGCCAAGAGACCCAGTACTTC
CASSLGLKTGGQETQYF
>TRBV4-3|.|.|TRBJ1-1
TGCGCCAGCAGCTTGAGGGGGGAGGGAAACACTGAAGCTTTCTTT
CASSLRGEGNTEAFF
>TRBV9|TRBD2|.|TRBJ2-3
TGTGCCAGCAGCGCAAGCGGGGGGGCGGTAGATACGCAGTATTTT
CASSASGGAVDTQYF
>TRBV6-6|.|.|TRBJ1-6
TGTGCCAGCAGTTACTTGGACAGCCCAGGTTCACCCCTCCACTTT
CASSYLDSPGSPLHF
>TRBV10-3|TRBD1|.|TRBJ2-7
TGTGCCGTCCAAAATTCCGGGACAGGGGATAAGGGGGAGTACTTC
CAVQNSGTGDKGEYF
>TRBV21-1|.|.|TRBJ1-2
TGTGCCAGCGGCCGGGACACTTCTAACTATGGCTACACCTTC
CASGRDTSNYGYTF
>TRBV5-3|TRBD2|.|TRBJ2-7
TGTGCCAGAAGCTGCCCCGGACAGGTCAGGGTAGCGGGGGAAGGCGAGCAGTACTTC
CARSCPGQVRVAGEGEQYF
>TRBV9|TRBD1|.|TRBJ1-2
TGTGCCAGCAGCACCACTGCGGGACAGGGGGGATATGGCTACACCTTC
CASSTTAGQGGYGYTF
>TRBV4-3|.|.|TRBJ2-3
TGCGCCAGCAGCCAAGATCGAATGCTTACCACTAGCACAGATACGCAGTATTTT
CASSQDRMLTTSTDTQYF
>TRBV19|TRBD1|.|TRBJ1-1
TGTGCCAGTAGTTACCAGGGGGCCCCTGAAGCTTTCTTT
CASSYQGAPEAFF
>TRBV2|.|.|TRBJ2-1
TGTGCCAGCACCGAGGGAGGTGGGGACAATGAGCAGTTCTTC
CASTEGGGDNEQFF
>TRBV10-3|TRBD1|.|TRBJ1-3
TGTGCCATCCGTGAAGGAAGAACAGGGGCAGTTGGAAACACCATATATTTT
CAIREGRTGAVGNTIYF
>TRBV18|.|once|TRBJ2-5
TGTGCCAGCTCCCATCGACCACTCGGGGTCCAAGAGACCCAGTACTTC
CASSHRPLGVQETQYF
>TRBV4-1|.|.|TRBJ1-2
TGCGCCAGCAGCCATGAAGGGACCTCCGTTAACTATGGCTACACCTTC
CASSHEGTSVNYGYTF
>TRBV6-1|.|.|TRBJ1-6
TGTGCCAGCAGTGAAGGCGAGGGGTTAGGTAATTCACCCCTCCACTTT
CASSEGEGLGNSPLHF
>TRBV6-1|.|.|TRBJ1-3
TGTGCCAGCAGCTTAAGTCACACCATATATTTT
CASSLSHTIYF
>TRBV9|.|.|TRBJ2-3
TGTGCCAGCAGCGAGGACGGAACTAGCACAGATACGCAGTATTTT
CASSEDGTSTDTQYF
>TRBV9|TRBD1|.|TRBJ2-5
TGTGCCAGCAGCGTAGAAGGACAGGGCCTAGAGACCCAGTACTTC
CASSVEGQGLETQYF
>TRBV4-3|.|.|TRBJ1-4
TGCGCCAGCAGCCAAGAATGGCAGGACAATGAAAAACTGTTTTTT
CASSQEWQDNEKLFF
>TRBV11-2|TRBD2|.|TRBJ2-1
TGTGCCAGCAGCCAAAGCGGGGGGGCAAATGAGCAGTTCTTC
CASSQSGGANEQFF
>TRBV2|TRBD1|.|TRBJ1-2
TGTGCCAGCAGTGGAACGTGGACAGGGGGAGGTCATGGCTACACCTTC
CASSGTWTGGGHGYTF
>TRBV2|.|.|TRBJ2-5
TGTGCCAGCAGAGTACTAGCAACCCAAGAGACCCAGTACTTC
CASRVLATQETQYF
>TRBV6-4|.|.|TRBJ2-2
TGTGCCAGCAGTGACGGGGGCGCGGGCACCGGGGAGCTGTTTTTT
CASSDGGAGTGELFF
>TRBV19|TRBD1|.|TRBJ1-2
TGTGCCATTGGGCCCTCCCAGACAGGGGGCTTGGACTATGGCTACACCTTC
CAIGPSQTGGLDYGYTF
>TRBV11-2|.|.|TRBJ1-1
TGTGCCAGCAGCTTAGATCCGGGACCGAACACTGAAGCTTTCTTT
CASSLDPGPNTEAFF
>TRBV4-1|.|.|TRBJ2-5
TGCGCCAGCAGCCAAGATGAGTCTAGCCTCATGAACGCCGAAGAGACCCAGTACTTC
CASSQDESSLMNAEETQYF
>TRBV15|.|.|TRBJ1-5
TGTGCCACCAGCAGAGTATCGGGGGTCAATCAGCCCCAGCATTTT
CATSRVSGVNQPQHF
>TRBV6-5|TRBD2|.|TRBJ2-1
TGTGCCAGTCTAGCGGGGGGCAAACTTAATGAGCAGTTCTTC
CASLAGGKLNEQFF
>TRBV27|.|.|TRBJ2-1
TGTGCCAGCAGTCCAAACAACCCAACGGCATGGTTCTTC
CASSPNNPTAWFF
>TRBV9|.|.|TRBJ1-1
TGTGCCAGCAGCGTAGAGGCGAACACTGAAGCTTTCTTT
CASSVEANTEAFF